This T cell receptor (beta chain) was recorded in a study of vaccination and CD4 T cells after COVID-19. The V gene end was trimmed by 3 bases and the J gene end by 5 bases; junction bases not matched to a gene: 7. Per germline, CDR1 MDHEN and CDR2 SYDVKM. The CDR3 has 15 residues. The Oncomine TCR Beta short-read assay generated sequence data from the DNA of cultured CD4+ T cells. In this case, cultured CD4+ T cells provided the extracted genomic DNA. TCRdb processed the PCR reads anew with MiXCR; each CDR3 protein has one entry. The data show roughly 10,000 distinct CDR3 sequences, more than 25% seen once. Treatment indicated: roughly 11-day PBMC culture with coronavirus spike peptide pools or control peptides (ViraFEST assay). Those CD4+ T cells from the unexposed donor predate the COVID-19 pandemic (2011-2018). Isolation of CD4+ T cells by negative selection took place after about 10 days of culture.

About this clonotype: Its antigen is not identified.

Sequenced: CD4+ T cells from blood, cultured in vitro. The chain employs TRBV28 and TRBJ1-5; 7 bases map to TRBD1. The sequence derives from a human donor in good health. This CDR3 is CASSFLGQAYQPQHF. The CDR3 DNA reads TGTGCCAGCAGTTTCCTTGGACAGGCCTATCAGCCCCAGCATTTT.